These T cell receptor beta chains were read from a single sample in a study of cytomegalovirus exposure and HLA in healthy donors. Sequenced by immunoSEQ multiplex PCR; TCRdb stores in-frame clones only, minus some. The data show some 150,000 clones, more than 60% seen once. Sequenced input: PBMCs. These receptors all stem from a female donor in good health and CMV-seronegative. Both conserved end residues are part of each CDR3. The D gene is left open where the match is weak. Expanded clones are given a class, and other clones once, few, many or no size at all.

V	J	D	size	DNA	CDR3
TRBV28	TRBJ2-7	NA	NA	TGTGCCAGCAGTTTGACTAGCTCCTACGAGCAGTACTTC	CASSLTSSYEQYF
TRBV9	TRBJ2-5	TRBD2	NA	TGTGCCAGCAGCGTAGCTAGCGGTCAAGAGACCCAGTACTTC	CASSVASGQETQYF
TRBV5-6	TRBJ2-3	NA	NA	TGTGCCAGCAGTGAACAGGGAAACCACCATACGCAGTATTTT	CASSEQGNHHTQYF
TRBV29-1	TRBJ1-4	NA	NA	TGCAGCGTTGATCTGTTGACAGACCTGAATGAAAAACTGTTTTTT	CSVDLLTDLNEKLFF
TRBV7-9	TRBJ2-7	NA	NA	TGTTCCAGCAGCTTTTTACAGGGTAGCTCCTACGAGCAGTACTTC	CSSSFLQGSSYEQYF
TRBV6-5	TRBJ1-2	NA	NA	TGTGCCAGCAGTTACTCAGGGGCTGGGGACTATGGCTACACCTTC	CASSYSGAGDYGYTF
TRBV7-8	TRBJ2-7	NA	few	TGTGCCAGCAGCTTATTTGAGGGCCCCCACGAGCAGTACTTC	CASSLFEGPHEQYF
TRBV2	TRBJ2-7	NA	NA	TGTGCCAGCAGCTCCCCCGACAGAGGATGTGAGCAGTACTTC	CASSSPDRGCEQYF
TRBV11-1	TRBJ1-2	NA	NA	TGTGCCAGCAGCCGACAGGCGGAAGCGTGGGGCTACACCTTC	CASSRQAEAWGYTF
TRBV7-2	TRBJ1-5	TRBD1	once	TGTGCCAGCAGTTCCGGGACAGGGGGTCAGCCCCAGCATTTT	CASSSGTGGQPQHF
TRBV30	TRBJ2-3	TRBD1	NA	TGTGCCTGGGCACGGGGACAGGGATCAGATACGCAGTATTTT	CAWARGQGSDTQYF
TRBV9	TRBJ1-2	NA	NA	TGTGCCAGCAGCGTAGGAGGGTATGGCTACACCTTC	CASSVGGYGYTF
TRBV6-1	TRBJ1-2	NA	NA	TGTGCCAGCACCCCACGAGGAGTCTATGGCTACACCTTC	CASTPRGVYGYTF
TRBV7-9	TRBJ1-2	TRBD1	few	TGTGCCAGCAGCCTAGGCTCGGACAGGACCTATGGCTACACCTTC	CASSLGSDRTYGYTF
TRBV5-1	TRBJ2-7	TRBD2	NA	TGCGCCAGCAGCCAGGGACTAGCGGAACTCGAGCAGTACTTC	CASSQGLAELEQYF
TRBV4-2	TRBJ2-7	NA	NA	TGTGCCAGCAGCCAAGGAACAGCAACCTACGAGCAGTACTTC	CASSQGTATYEQYF
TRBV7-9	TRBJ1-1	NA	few	TGTGCCAGCAGCCCTGTGGAGGGGTTGAACACTGAAGCTTTCTTT	CASSPVEGLNTEAFF
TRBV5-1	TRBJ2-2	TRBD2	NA	TGCGCCAGCAGCTCTAGCGGGTTTTTCGCCGGGGAGCTGTTTTTT	CASSSSGFFAGELFF
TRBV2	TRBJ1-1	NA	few	TGTGCCAGCAGGGAACAGGGATTGCGCACTGAAGCTTTCTTT	CASREQGLRTEAFF
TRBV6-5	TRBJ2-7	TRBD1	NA	TGTGCCAGTGCCCCGACAGGGGGCTCCTACGAGCAGTACTTC	CASAPTGGSYEQYF
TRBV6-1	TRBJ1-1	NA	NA	TGTGCCAGCAGTCGCAGACTGGCTGATGAAGCTTTCTTT	CASSRRLADEAFF
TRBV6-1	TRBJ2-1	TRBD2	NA	TGTGCCAGCAGCCCCCCTAGCGGGGGGGCCTATGAGCAGTTCTTC	CASSPPSGGAYEQFF
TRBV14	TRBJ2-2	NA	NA	TGTGCCAGCAGCCAAGTTAGCAACACCGGGGAGCTGTTTTTT	CASSQVSNTGELFF
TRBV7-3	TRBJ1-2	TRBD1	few	TGTGCCAGCAGCCCGACCCGGGGACAGGGGGAAGGTTTGACCTTC	CASSPTRGQGEGLTF
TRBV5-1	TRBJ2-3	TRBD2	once	TGCGCCAGCAGCTTGGAGGGACTAGCGGGAGTGGCAGATACGCAGTATTTT	CASSLEGLAGVADTQYF
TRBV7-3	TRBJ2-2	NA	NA	TGTGCCAGCAGCCCGGGGTCGAGAACCGGGGAGCTGTTTTTT	CASSPGSRTGELFF
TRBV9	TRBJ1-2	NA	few	TGTGCCAGCAAACAGGGTTCGGGGGGTGGCTACACCTTC	CASKQGSGGGYTF
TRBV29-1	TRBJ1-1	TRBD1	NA	TGCAGCGGGAAACGGGACAGGGAAGAAGCTTTCTTT	CSGKRDREEAFF
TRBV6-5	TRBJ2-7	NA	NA	TGTGCCAGCAGTTACCAGGGTTCCTACGAGCAGTACTTC	CASSYQGSYEQYF
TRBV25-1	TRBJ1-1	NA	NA	TGTGCCAGCAGTGAATATGGAGGGCTGGGTACTGAAGCTTTCTTT	CASSEYGGLGTEAFF
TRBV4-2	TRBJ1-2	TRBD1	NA	TGTGCCAGCAGCCTCGGGGACAGGGGAATCGATGGCTACACCTTC	CASSLGDRGIDGYTF
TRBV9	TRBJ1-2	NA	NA	TGTGCCAGCAGCGTAGGATCAGGGGATGTAGGCTACACCTTC	CASSVGSGDVGYTF